This T cell receptor (beta chain) stems from a study of lymphopenia after photon versus proton radiotherapy. General study findings and limits: Oligoclonal CD8+ Temra expansion after nadir drove photon patients' diversity drop. Proton therapy kept repertoires fairly stable, unlike photons, which gained effector/memory cells.

In the case of this clone: What it binds is unknown.

Sequenced by immunoSEQ multiplex PCR; TCRdb stores in-frame clones only, minus some. The table shows under 80,000 clones, with roughly 86% occurring only once. The CDR3 extends over 14 amino acids. Germline values: CDR1 KGHSH, CDR2 LQKENI. Trimming pared 2 bases from V and 6 bases from J, leaving 12 bases between. The clonotype comes from a middle-aged man with gastric cancer. The source material was peripheral blood, sampled from a patient treated with photon-based radiotherapy. The V and J genes are TRBV18 and TRBJ2-3; D unclear. The CDR3 coding sequence is TGTGCCAGCTCACCAAATCCCAGGTCGGATACGCAGTATTTT. As protein: CASSPNPRSDTQYF.